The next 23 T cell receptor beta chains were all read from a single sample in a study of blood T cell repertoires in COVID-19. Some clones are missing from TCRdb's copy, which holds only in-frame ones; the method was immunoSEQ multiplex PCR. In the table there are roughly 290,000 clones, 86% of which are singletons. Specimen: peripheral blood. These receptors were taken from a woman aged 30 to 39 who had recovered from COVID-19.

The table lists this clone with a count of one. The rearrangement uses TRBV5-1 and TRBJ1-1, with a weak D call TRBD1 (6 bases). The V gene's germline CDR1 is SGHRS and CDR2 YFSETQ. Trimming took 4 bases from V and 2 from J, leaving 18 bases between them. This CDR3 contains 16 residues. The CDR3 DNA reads TGCGCCAGCAGCCTTTTTGCCGGGACAAAAAACACTGAAGCTTTCTTT. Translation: CASSLFAGTKNTEAFF.

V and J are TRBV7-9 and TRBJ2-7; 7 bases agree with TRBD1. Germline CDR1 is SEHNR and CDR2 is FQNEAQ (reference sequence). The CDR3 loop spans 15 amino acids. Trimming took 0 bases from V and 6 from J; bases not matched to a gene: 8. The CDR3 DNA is TGTGCCAGCAGCTTAGCGACTGACAGGGCGGCCGAGCAGTACTTC. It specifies CASSLATDRAAEQYF.

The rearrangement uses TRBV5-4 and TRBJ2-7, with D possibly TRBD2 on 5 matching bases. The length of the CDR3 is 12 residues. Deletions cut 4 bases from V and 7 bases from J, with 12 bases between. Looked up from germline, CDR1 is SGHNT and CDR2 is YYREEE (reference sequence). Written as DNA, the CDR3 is TGTGCCAGCAGCCCGGTTTCGGGGGAGCAGTACTTC. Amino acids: CASSPVSGEQYF. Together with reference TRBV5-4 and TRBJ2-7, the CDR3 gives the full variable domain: ETGVTQSPTHLIKTRGQQVTLRCSSQSGHNTVSWYQQALGQGPQFIFQYYREEENGRGNFPPRFSGLQFPNYSSELNVNALELDDSALYLCASSPVSGEQYFGPGTRLTVT.

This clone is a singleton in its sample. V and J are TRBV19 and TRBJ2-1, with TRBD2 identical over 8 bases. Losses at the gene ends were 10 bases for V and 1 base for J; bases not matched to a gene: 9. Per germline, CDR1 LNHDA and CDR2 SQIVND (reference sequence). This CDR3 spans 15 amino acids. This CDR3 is CATRIAGRSYNEQFF. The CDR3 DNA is TGTGCCACCCGGATAGCGGGGAGGTCCTACAATGAGCAGTTCTTC.

The DNA for the CDR3 is TGTGCCAGCAGTTTAGAAGGGGGCACTGAAGCTTTCTTT. Residues: CASSLEGGTEAFF. This rearrangement joins TRBV6-6 to TRBJ1-1; TRBD1 is a possible D gene (6 bases). This CDR3 spans 13 amino acids. CDR1 is MNHNY and CDR2 is SVGAGI in the germline V gene (reference sequence). The V end lost 4 bases, the J end lost 4 bases, and 10 bases lay between the germline ends.

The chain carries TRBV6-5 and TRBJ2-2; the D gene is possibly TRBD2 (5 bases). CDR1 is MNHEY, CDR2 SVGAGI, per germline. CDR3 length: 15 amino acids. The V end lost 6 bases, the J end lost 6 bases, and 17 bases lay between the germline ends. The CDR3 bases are TGTGCCAGCAGGGGGAGCCAGGACGGCGCCGGGGAGCTGTTTTTT. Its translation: CASRGSQDGAGELFF.

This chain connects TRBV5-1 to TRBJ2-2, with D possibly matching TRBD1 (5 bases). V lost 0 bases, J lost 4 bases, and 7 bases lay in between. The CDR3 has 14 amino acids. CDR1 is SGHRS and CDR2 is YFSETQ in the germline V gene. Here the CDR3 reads CASSLVGVTGELFF. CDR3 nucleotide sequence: TGCGCCAGCAGCTTGGTAGGGGTCACCGGGGAGCTGTTTTTT.

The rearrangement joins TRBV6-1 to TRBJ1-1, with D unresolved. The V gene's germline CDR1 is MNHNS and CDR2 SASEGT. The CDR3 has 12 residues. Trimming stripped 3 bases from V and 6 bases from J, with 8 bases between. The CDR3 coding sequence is TGTGCCAGCAGTGACCGGGAGCCTGAAGCTTTCTTT. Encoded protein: CASSDREPEAFF.

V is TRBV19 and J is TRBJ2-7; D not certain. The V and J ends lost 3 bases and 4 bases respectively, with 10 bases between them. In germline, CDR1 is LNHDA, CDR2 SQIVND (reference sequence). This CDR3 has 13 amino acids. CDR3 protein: CASSISRLYEQYF. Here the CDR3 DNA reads TGTGCCAGTAGTATCTCGCGGTTATACGAGCAGTACTTC.

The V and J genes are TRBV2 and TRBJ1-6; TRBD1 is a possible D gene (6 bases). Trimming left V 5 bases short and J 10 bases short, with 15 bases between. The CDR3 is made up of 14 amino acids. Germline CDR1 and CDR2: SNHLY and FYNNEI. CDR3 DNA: TGTGCCAGCAGTCGTACAGGGATGGGATCACCCCTCCACTTT. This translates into CASSRTGMGSPLHF.

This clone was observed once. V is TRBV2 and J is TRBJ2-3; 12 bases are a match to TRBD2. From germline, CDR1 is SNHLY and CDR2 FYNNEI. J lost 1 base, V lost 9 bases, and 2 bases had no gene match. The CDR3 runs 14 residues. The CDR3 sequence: CASRTSGGTDTQYF. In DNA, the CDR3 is TGTGCCAGTAGGACTAGCGGGGGCACAGATACGCAGTATTTT.

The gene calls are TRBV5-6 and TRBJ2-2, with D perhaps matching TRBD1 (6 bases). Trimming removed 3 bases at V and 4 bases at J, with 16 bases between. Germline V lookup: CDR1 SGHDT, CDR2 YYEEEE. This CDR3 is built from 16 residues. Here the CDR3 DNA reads TGTGCCAGCAGCTATGACCAGGGGCGTTTCACCGGGGAGCTGTTTTTT. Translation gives CASSYDQGRFTGELFF.

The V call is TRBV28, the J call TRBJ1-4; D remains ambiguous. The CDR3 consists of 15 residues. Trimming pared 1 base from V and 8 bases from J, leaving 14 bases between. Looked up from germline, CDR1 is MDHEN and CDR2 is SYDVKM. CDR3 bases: TGTGCCAGCAGTTTATTACGGAGGACGGACGAAAAACTGTTTTTT. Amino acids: CASSLLRRTDEKLFF.

The CDR3 DNA follows: TGTGCCAGCAGCTTATGGCAAACAGCCTACACAGATACGCAGTATTTT. It translates to CASSLWQTAYTDTQYF. The V and J genes are TRBV7-2 and TRBJ2-3, with D uncertain. The CDR3 sequence is 16 residues long. Germline CDR1 reads SGHTA; CDR2 reads FQGNSA. The V end was cut by 2 bases, the J end by 2 bases, with 14 bases between.

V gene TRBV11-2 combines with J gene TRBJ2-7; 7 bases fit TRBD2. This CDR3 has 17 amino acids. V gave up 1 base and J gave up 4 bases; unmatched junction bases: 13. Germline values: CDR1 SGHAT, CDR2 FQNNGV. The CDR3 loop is CASSLAHEREGFYEQYF. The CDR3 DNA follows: TGTGCCAGCAGCTTAGCCCACGAGCGGGAAGGGTTTTACGAGCAGTACTTC.

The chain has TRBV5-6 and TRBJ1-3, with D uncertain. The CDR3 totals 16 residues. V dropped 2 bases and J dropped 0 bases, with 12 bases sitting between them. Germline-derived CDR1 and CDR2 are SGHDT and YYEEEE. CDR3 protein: CASSFYTTISGNTIYF. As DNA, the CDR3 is TGTGCCAGCAGCTTTTATACAACCATCTCTGGAAACACCATATATTTT.

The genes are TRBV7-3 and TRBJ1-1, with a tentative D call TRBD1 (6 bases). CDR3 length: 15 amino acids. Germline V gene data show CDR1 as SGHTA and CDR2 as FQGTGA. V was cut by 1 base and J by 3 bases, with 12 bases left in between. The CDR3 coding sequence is TGTGCCAGCAGCTTAAAGCAGGGGAGCCACACTGAAGCTTTCTTT. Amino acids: CASSLKQGSHTEAFF.

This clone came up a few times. CDR3 in DNA: TGTGCCAGTAGTGCATTCTATAGCAATCAGCCCCAGCATTTT. Translation gives CASSAFYSNQPQHF. The chain recombines TRBV19 with TRBJ1-5; no clear D. Germline values: CDR1 LNHDA, CDR2 SQIVND (reference sequence). The CDR3 contains 14 residues. The germline V and J ends were trimmed by 5 bases and 0 bases, with 8 bases remaining between them.

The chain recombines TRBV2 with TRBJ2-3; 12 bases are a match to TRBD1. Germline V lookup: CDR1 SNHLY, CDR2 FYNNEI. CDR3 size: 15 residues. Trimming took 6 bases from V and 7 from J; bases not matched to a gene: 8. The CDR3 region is CASRDGTGGGYTQYF. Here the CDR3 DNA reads TGTGCCAGCAGAGATGGGACAGGGGGCGGGTATACGCAGTATTTT.

CDR3 nucleotide sequence: TGTGCCAGCAGTGAGGGCAGCAGCAATCAGCCCCAGCATTTT. It translates to CASSEGSSNQPQHF. The chain links TRBV2 to TRBJ1-5; no clear D. This CDR3 region has 14 residues. CDR1 is SNHLY and CDR2 is FYNNEI in the germline V gene. V dropped 3 bases and J dropped 1 base, with 7 bases sitting between them.

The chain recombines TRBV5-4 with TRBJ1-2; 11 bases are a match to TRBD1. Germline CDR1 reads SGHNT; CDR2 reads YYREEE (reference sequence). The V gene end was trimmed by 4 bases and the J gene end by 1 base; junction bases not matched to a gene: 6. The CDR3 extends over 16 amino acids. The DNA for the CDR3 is TGTGCCAGCAGCCCTTGGACAGGGGGCGGTAACTATGGCTACACCTTC. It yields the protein CASSPWTGGGNYGYTF.

The CDR3 reads CASSAGQGGVSEQFF. The DNA for the CDR3 is TGTGCCAGCAGCGCCGGACAGGGGGGTGTAAGTGAGCAGTTCTTC. The V gene is TRBV9, the J gene TRBJ2-1; the match to TRBD1 covers 10 bases. This CDR3 is 15 amino acids long. CDR1 is SGDLS, CDR2 YYNGEE, per germline. V shed 3 bases, J shed 9 bases, and the junction held 9 bases outside the gene matches.

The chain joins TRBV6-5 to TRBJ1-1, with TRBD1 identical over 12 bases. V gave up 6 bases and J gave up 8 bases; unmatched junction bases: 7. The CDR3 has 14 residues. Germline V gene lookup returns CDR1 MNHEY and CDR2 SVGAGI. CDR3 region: CASSPGTGGPEAFF. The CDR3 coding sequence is TGTGCCAGCAGCCCGGGGACAGGGGGCCCCGAAGCTTTCTTT.